What follows is one T cell receptor (beta chain) and its context. What this receptor recognizes is not known. Sequence at one end of the junction differs from germline and may be a read error. This record belongs to a study of T cell responses to AZD1222 COVID-19 vaccine (dated by TCRdb to about 2021). Notes on the research overall: Because spike-specific TCR depth and breadth did not differ between the two schedules, AZD1222 recipients who got a second dose at roughly 4 weeks were pooled with those who got a second dose at roughly 12 weeks. A total of just over 230 trial participants underwent TCR sequencing, of whom 200 to 220 had received two doses of AZD1222 and approximately 26 had received two doses of the MenACWY control vaccine. Trial participants were enrolled by age into subgroups of 18-55, 56-69 and 70-plus years, and around 150, 28 and 57 TCR-sequenced participants, respectively, were included in these subgroups.

Reading the germline V gene gives CDR1 SGHNT and CDR2 YENEEA. The CDR3 numbers 14 residues from cysteine through phenylalanine. Only the CDR3 portion is preserved as DNA: 42 bases, with reading frame beginning at the first base. The CDR3 regions of human TCRbeta chains were analyzed by immunosequencing. From the authors' description of their analysis: Repertoire TCRs were checked for matches against a reference library of SARS-CoV-2-specific TCRs that had been generated using the MIRA antigen-specificity platform. Breadth meant the fraction of unique TCRs that were SARS-CoV-2-associated, whereas depth meant the fraction of total T cells that were SARS-CoV-2-associated. Using the MIRA data, each spike-specific TCR was assigned both to the spike region to which the TCR was reactive and to a CD4 or CD8 class. Log10-transformed breadth and depth values were compared by one-way ANOVA with Sidak's multiple comparisons tests. Here the immuneACCESS table is served through TCRdb, limited to in-frame sequences with V and J called. Missing clones are a known gap in these copies; in checked studies unresolved V genes cover under half, and the rest lacks a known reason. D and trimming come from the DNA, and the V and J calls and clone size come from that table. For this sample the table gives around 100,000 clones, of which about four fifths were detected only once. About 9.7% of the sample comes from the top ten.

The time point label for this specimen denotes: baseline before first vaccination. Vaccinee samples were obtained from the UK trials COV001 and COV002, which included a single-blind randomized controlled phase 2/3 trial of AZD1222 (ChAdOx1 nCoV-19) in healthy adults. For TCRbeta chain sequencing, PBMC samples were collected from trial participants at day 0 and at day 28 after the second dose. Broad study findings and their caveats: Participants were mostly white British and included more females than males, and it was suggested by the authors that clonal diversity may have been underestimated. Reportedly, close to half of the unique spike-specific TCRs recognized epitopes lying outside the regions that are mutated in the B.1.351 and B.1.1.7 variants. CD4 TCRs associated with the vaccine covered the entire spike protein, and the dominant responses were in regions 160-218 and 743-854. No day 14 peak-response samples were available, so repertoires were characterized only after the peak T cell response. Conclusions about previously exposed vaccinees were limited because only 6 or 7 AZD1222 recipients were SARS-CoV-2 seropositive at baseline. In the small 56-69-year group, the increase in depth fell short of significance, most likely because of low power. A significant rise in spike-specific TCR breadth and depth was observed after two AZD1222 doses relative to day 0 and relative to MenACWY recipients.

Source: peripheral blood, taken on day 0 of AZD1222 vaccination. The receptor was derived from an adult in good health. The chain was built from TRBV11-3 and TRBJ2-7, with the D assignment possibly TRBD1 or TRBD2, given 5 matching bases for each. The DNA is TGTGCCAGCAGCTTAGTAGGGACCTCCCACGAGCAGTACTTC. It translates to CASSLVGTSHEQYF.